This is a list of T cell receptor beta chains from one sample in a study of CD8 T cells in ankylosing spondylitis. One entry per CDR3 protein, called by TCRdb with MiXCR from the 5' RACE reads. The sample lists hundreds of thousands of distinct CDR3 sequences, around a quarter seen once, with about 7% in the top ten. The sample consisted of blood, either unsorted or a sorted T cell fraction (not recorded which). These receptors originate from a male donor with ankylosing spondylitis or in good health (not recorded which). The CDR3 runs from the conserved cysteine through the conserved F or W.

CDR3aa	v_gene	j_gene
CASSSVPGGSYEQYF	TRBV5-1	TRBJ2-7
CASSGTGIQEQFF	TRBV5-1	TRBJ2-1
CASSQAGPGSYEQYF	TRBV7-2	TRBJ2-7
CSVNTGLDTEAFF	TRBV29-1	TRBJ1-1
CASSPGEWSDEQFF	TRBV7-8	TRBJ2-1
CATSGSTNEKLFF	TRBV10-3	TRBJ1-4
CASSLLAGGWSSYEQYF	TRBV5-5	TRBJ2-7
CASSQDKRVDTEAFF	TRBV4-1	TRBJ1-1
CASSLALASGTEEQYF	TRBV7-2	TRBJ2-7
CASSLTLAGNTGELFF	TRBV5-1	TRBJ2-2
CSARKQLASNEQFF	TRBV20-1	TRBJ2-1
CAISQGAGYGYTF	TRBV10-3	TRBJ1-2
CASSHESGPNTGELFF	TRBV5-1	TRBJ2-2
CSVEVGTTNTGELFF	TRBV29-1	TRBJ2-2
CASSLGGGYEQYF	TRBV5-1	TRBJ2-7
CAIASGMNNEQFF	TRBV10-3	TRBJ2-1
CASSSASSPLHF	TRBV12-3/TRBV12-4	TRBJ1-6
CASSPGQGAGGANVLTF	TRBV7-9	TRBJ2-6
CSVGADSSYEQYF	TRBV29-1	TRBJ2-7
CASSPRSSAVGEQYF	TRBV5-1	TRBJ2-7
CASSLALLAGAWSHNEQFF	TRBV11-1	TRBJ2-1
CTSSLTATYEQYF	TRBV2	TRBJ2-7
CSARKASGPSGTGELFF	TRBV20-1	TRBJ2-2
CAISEIRARGSPLHF	TRBV10-3	TRBJ1-6